This TCR beta chain was sequenced for a study of T cells in Graves' hyperthyroidism and ophthalmopathy. Amplified TCR beta CDR3 regions came from RNA transcripts. The HTBI primer set drove a first-round RT-PCR of the TCR CDR3. TCRdb re-called the multiplex PCR reads through MiXCR, storing one row per CDR3 protein. The table lists 450,000 to 600,000 distinct CDR3 sequences, around 15% of them singletons. Study-level findings and limits: The model made its ophthalmopathy prediction, and onset followed a median about 6 months later.

To note about this clonotype: The antigen is unknown.

Specimen: blood. This sequence originates from a woman in her forties with Graves' hyperthyroidism.

The CDR3 spells CSCRDFYEQYF. In DNA, the CDR3 is TGCAGCTGCAGGGACTTCTACGAGCAGTACTTC. The chain combines TRBV29-1 with TRBJ2-7; D might be TRBD2 (6 bases). The ends were cut back, 8 bases at V and 3 bases at J, with 11 bases in the middle. This CDR3 spans 11 amino acids. The V gene's germline CDR1 is SQVTM and CDR2 ANQGSEA.